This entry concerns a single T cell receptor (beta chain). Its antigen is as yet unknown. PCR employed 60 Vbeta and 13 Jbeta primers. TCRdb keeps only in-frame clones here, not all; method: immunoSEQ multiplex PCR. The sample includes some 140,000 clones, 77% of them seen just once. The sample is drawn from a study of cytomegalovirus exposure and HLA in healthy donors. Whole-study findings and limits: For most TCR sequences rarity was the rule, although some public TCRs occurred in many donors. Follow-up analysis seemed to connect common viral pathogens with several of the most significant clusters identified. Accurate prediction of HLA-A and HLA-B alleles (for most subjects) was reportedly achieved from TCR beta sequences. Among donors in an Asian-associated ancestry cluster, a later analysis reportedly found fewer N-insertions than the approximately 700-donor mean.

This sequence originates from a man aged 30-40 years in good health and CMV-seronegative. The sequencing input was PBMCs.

Written as DNA, the CDR3 is TGTGCCATCAGGGCGGGACTAGCACACGAGCAGTACTTC. As protein: CAIRAGLAHEQYF. The chain has TRBV10-3 and TRBJ2-7; 9 bases line up with TRBD2. CDR3 length equals 13 residues. The germline V gene encodes CDR1 ENHRY and CDR2 SYGVKD. V lost 6 bases to trimming and J lost 5 bases; unmatched junction nucleotides: 5.